This T cell receptor beta chain was sequenced in a study of CD8 T cells in Susac syndrome. V lost 7 bases to trimming and J lost 7 bases, with 16 bases between them. The CDR3 runs to 13 residues. Germline loops: CDR1 MNHEY, CDR2 SVGEGT. The RNA, roughly 0.45 to 1 ug, was put through reverse transcription using random hexamers. TCRdb analysed the immunoSEQ multiplex PCR reads with MiXCR anew, one entry per CDR3 protein. The data contain 200,000 or so distinct CDR3 sequences, about 95% of them seen just once; the ten biggest clones take up about 0.087%. The clonotype comes from a human donor with multiple sclerosis. The sequencing sample was made of CD4+ T cells from PBMCs. The rearrangement joins TRBV6-2 or TRBV6-3 to TRBJ1-2; TRBD1 is a possible D gene (5 bases). The CDR3 spells CASIGTVGAGYTF. CDR3 nucleotides: TGTGCCAGCATCGGGACGGTAGGTGCTGGCTACACCTTC.